This T cell receptor beta chain derives from a study of blood T cell repertoires in COVID-19. Study summary: Sources were T cells, B-cell-depleted T cells, or PBMCs; the material itself was cDNA or gDNA.

Authors' data handling: Nucleated cell number was recorded as an estimate derived from reference gene primer amplification. Using immunoSEQ multiplex PCR, the repertoire was profiled, and TCRdb retains in-frame clones only, with some absent. V, J and clone size derive from that table, while D and trimming were established from the DNA sequence. Among around 220,000 clones, around nine tenths were seen once, and the ten largest hold under 2.5%. The germline CDR1 and CDR2 sequences are SQVTM and ANQGSEA. This CDR3 has 10 amino acids. V shed 3 bases and J shed 4 bases, with 3 bases lying between them. The sequencing input was peripheral blood. The source of this sequence is a woman between 35 and 50 years old who had recovered from COVID-19. The rearrangement uses TRBV29-1 and TRBJ1-2, with D unresolved. CDR3: CSVDSYGYTF. CDR3 bases: TGCAGCGTTGACAGCTATGGCTACACCTTC.